This T cell receptor (beta chain) was captured in a study of CD8 T cells in Susac syndrome. The controls, all healthy donors, were matched for age and sex. Reverse transcription of roughly 0.45 to 1 ug RNA used random hexamers. Amplification of TCR beta CDR3 spanned 54 Vbeta and 13 Jbeta via immunoSEQ multiplex PCR. TCRdb ran MiXCR on the immunoSEQ multiplex PCR reads and lists one entry per CDR3 protein. The table includes under 200,000 distinct CDR3 sequences, over 85% detected once. This clonotype appeared once. The origin of this receptor is a human donor in good health. Sequencing was carried out using CD4+ T cells from PBMCs.

CDR3 residues: CSASRDPGNQPQHF. CDR3 in DNA: TGCAGTGCTAGCAGGGACCCGGGCAATCAGCCCCAGCATTTT. The chain is built from TRBV20-1 and TRBJ1-5; D might be TRBD1 (5 bases). CDR1 and CDR2 (germline): DFQATT, SNEGSKA (reference sequence). CDR3 length: 14 residues. Trimming stripped 3 bases from V and 2 bases from J, with 11 bases between.